The sequence of this TCR beta chain was determined in a study of T cell repertoires in aging, cancer and after chemotherapy. Study-wide context: Around 10 million TCR reads were in the whole dataset. Study outcomes and limitations: Median generation probability rose over the chemotherapy interval in each cancer cohort, suggesting rebound thymic output. Age-matched healthy donors had significantly more diverse, less clonal blood TCR repertoires than untreated cancer patients. Healthy donors lost TCR diversity with age mainly through richness, cancer patients through richness and evenness.

The sample holds one count of this clonotype. The antigen is undetermined. Peripheral blood genomic DNA, not sorted cells or RNA, was the template. Rearranged V-D-J TRB sequences were amplified with a mixed TRB-A/B primer pool. Each CDR3 protein is one row after TCRdb ran MiXCR on the multiplex PCR reads. The sample contains 1,200 or so distinct CDR3 sequences, around 30% of which appear only once. The CDR3 sequence is 15 residues long. Deletions cut 5 bases from V and 0 bases from J, with 11 bases between. CDR1 is SEHNR, CDR2 FQNEAQ, per germline (reference sequence). Sequences were obtained from blood. The V call is TRBV7-9, the J call TRBJ1-5, with a tentative D call TRBD1 (5 bases). This TCR came from a human donor with a solid tumor. The donor label of this sample is uncertain. CDR3 sequence (DNA): TGTGCCAGCAGCCGGGAGGGGTATAGCAATCAGCCCCAGCATTTT. This translates into CASSREGYSNQPQHF.